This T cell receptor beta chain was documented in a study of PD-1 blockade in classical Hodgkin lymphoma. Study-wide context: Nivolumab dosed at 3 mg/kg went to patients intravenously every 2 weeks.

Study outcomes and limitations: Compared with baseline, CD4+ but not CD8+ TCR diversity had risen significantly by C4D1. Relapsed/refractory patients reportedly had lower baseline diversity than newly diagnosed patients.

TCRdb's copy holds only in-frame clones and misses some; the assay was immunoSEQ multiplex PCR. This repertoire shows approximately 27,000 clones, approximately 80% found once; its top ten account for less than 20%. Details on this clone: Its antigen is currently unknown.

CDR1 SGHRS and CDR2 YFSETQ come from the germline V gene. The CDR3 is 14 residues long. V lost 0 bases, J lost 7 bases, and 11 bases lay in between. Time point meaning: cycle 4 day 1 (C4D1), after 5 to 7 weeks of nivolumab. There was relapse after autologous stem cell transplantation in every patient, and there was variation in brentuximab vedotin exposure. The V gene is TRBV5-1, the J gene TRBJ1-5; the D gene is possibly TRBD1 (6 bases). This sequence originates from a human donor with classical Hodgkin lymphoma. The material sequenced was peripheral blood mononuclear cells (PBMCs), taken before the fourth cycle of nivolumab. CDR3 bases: TGCGCCAGCAGCTTGGCCCCAGGGGAACAGCCCCAGCATTTT. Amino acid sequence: CASSLAPGEQPQHF.